These 2 T cell receptor beta chains came from one sample sequenced in a study of cytomegalovirus exposure and HLA in healthy donors. PCR employed 60 Vbeta and 13 Jbeta primers. Generated by immunoSEQ multiplex PCR, the TCRdb table keeps only in-frame clones and is missing some. The data contain about 120,000 clones, approximately 83% of them singletons. Source material: PBMCs. The receptors come from a woman aged 40 to 49 in good health and CMV-seropositive.

V is TRBV15 and J is TRBJ1-2, with unresolved D. From germline, CDR1 is LNHNV and CDR2 YYDKDF (reference sequence). CDR3 length: 13 amino acids. Trimming took 3 bases from V and 4 from J, leaving 9 bases between them. The CDR3 DNA sequence: TGTGCCACCAGCAGTGAACGGAGCTATGGCTACACCTTC. This gives the protein CATSSERSYGYTF.

The chain recombines TRBV28 with TRBJ1-2; D is perhaps TRBD1 (6 bases). CDR1 and CDR2 from the germline V gene are MDHEN and SYDVKM. V was shortened by 8 bases and J by 2 bases, with 12 bases between the two germline ends. This CDR3 is 13 amino acids long. The CDR3: CASREDRNYGYTF. CDR3 nucleotides: TGTGCCAGCCGGGAGGACAGAAACTATGGCTACACCTTC.